One sample yielded the 16 T cell receptor beta chains listed below, sequenced in a study of T-cell memory formation after mild COVID-19. TCRdb ran MiXCR on the 5' RACE reads and lists one entry per CDR3 protein. The profile shows about 440,000 distinct CDR3 sequences, roughly 20% of them singletons. Material: PBMCs or a T cell subset sorted from them (not recorded which). The receptors come from an adult woman who had mild COVID-19 (a few samples of this study predate the infection). Cell type and time point are not known.

This clonotype was seen ten or more times. This chain links TRBV7-2 with TRBJ2-7; D is unresolved. The CDR3 extends over 14 amino acids. Germline CDR1 SGHTA, CDR2 FQGNSA. Trimming cost V 4 bases and J 3 bases, with 13 bases left between them. The CDR3 is CASSSTGPSYEQYF. The CDR3 DNA is TGTGCCAGCAGCTCTACCGGGCCAAGCTACGAGCAGTACTTC.

The rearrangement links TRBV2 to TRBJ1-3, with D perhaps TRBD1 (5 bases). The length of the CDR3 is 14 residues. Germline CDR1 reads SNHLY; CDR2 reads FYNNEI. The ends were cut back, 7 bases at V and 1 base at J, with 11 bases in the middle. The CDR3 loop is CASMGGLSGNTIYF. CDR3 in DNA: TGTGCCAGCATGGGGGGATTGTCTGGAAACACCATATATTTT.

In this sample, this clonotype turned up a few times. This sequence joins TRBV5-6 and TRBJ1-3; 11 positions agree with TRBD1. Germline V gene lookup returns CDR1 SGHDT and CDR2 YYEEEE. The CDR3 length is 15 residues. V shed 4 bases and J 3 bases; nucleotides not matched to a gene: 3. The DNA for the CDR3 is TGTGCCAGCAGCGTGGACAGGGGGCTTGGAAACACCATATATTTT. Translation gives CASSVDRGLGNTIYF.

Only a few counts were recorded for this clonotype. The J gene is TRBJ1-5, the V gene TRBV20-1; 9 nucleotides align to TRBD1. Germline V gives CDR1 DFQATT, CDR2 SNEGSKA (reference sequence). This CDR3 region has 17 residues. V trimming: 2 bases; J trimming: 6 bases; junction bases outside the gene matches: 14. In nucleotides, the CDR3 is TGCAGTGCTAGACAGGGACAGGGAGGTATTGGTGGTCAGCCCCAGCATTTT. It codes for CSARQGQGGIGGQPQHF.

The chain is built from TRBV12-3 or TRBV12-4 and TRBJ2-1, with 12 bases aligning to TRBD2. The J segment lost 3 bases and the V segment lost 7 bases, leaving 16 bases of the junction unmatched. The CDR3 loop spans 19 amino acids. This CDR3 reads CASTSSGLAGGRGYNEQFF. CDR3 coding DNA: TGTGCCAGCACTTCATCAGGTCTAGCGGGAGGGAGGGGCTACAATGAGCAGTTCTTC.

Only a few counts were recorded for this clonotype. The chain combines TRBV19 with TRBJ2-7; TRBD1 matches 8 bases. This CDR3 has 15 residues. V was clipped by 5 bases and J by 3 bases; unmatched bases: 9. The germline gives CDR1 LNHDA, CDR2 SQIVND (reference sequence). The CDR3 coding sequence is TGTGCCAGTAGTGAAGGGACAGGTCCTCTCTACGAGCAGTACTTC. It specifies CASSEGTGPLYEQYF. Together with reference TRBV19 and TRBJ2-7, the CDR3 gives the full variable domain: DGGITQSPKYLFRKEGQNVTLSCEQNLNHDAMYWYRQDPGQGLRLIYYSQIVNDFQKGDIAEGYSVSREKKESFPLTVTSAQKNPTAFYLCASSEGTGPLYEQYFGPGTRLTVT.

This clonotype was observed a handful of times. This chain links TRBV18 with TRBJ2-1; D uncertain. This CDR3 is 13 amino acids long. Trimming stripped 2 bases from V and 7 bases from J, with 9 bases between. Germline V lookup: CDR1 KGHSH, CDR2 LQKENI. The CDR3 sequence is CASSPRDMNEQFF. The DNA for the CDR3 is TGTGCCAGCTCACCAAGGGATATGAATGAGCAGTTCTTC.

This clonotype was seen more than once but under ten times. In nucleotides, the CDR3 is TGTGCCAGCAGCCAGGGGACAGGGGAAATCAACGAGCAGTACTTC. This translates into CASSQGTGEINEQYF. The chain recombines TRBV4-2 with TRBJ2-7; TRBD1 matches at 10 bases. Trimming at V came to 3 bases and at J to 5 bases, leaving 7 bases not matched to a gene. CDR3 length: 15 amino acids. Germline V CDR1 and CDR2: LGHNA, YNFKEQ.

This clonotype has a count of ten or more. The rearrangement joins TRBV11-1 to TRBJ2-1; no definite D call. The CDR3 is 15 amino acids. From germline, CDR1 is SGHAT and CDR2 FQDESV (reference sequence). The germline V and J ends were trimmed by 5 bases and 2 bases, with 13 bases remaining between them. The CDR3 sequence is CASSLGWPTYNEQFF. DNA for the CDR3: TGTGCCAGCAGCCTCGGGTGGCCAACCTACAATGAGCAGTTCTTC.

The sample holds a few counts of this clonotype. The V gene is TRBV19, the J gene TRBJ1-5; D unclear. V lost 8 bases, J lost 5 bases, and 16 bases lay in between. Germline CDR1 and CDR2: LNHDA and SQIVND (reference sequence). This CDR3 has 14 residues. The CDR3 spells CASGSTTGDQPQHF. The CDR3 nucleotides are TGTGCCAGTGGTAGTACCACCGGGGATCAGCCCCAGCATTTT. Complete variable domain (other parts from reference TRBV19 and TRBJ1-5): DGGITQSPKYLFRKEGQNVTLSCEQNLNHDAMYWYRQDPGQGLRLIYYSQIVNDFQKGDIAEGYSVSREKKESFPLTVTSAQKNPTAFYLCASGSTTGDQPQHFGDGTRLSIL.

This clonotype was detected a few times. DNA of the CDR3: TGTGCCAGCTCACCAACGAGGGCCACGGCGAATTCACCCCTCCACTTT. Its translation: CASSPTRATANSPLHF. The gene calls are TRBV18 and TRBJ1-6; D unresolved. This CDR3 region has 16 residues. V was pared by 2 bases and J by 7 bases, with 15 bases between. The germline V gene has CDR1 KGHSH and CDR2 LQKENI.

The rearrangement links TRBV4-1 to TRBJ1-5; 7 bases fit TRBD1. Looked up from germline, CDR1 is MGHRA and CDR2 is YSYEKL. This CDR3 has 18 residues. The J segment lost 4 bases and the V segment lost 0 bases, leaving 12 bases of the junction unmatched. The CDR3 loop is CASSQEGQRVGGNQPQHF. In nucleotides, the CDR3 is TGCGCCAGCAGCCAAGAGGGACAGAGAGTTGGGGGAAATCAGCCCCAGCATTTT.

V gene TRBV7-9 combines with J gene TRBJ2-7, with D possibly matching TRBD1 (6 bases). Germline V gives CDR1 SEHNR, CDR2 FQNEAQ (reference sequence). The CDR3 loop spans 12 amino acids. The germline V and J ends were trimmed by 11 bases and 7 bases, with 18 bases remaining between them. The CDR3 bases are TGTGCCCTGAGGGACACCGCTCCGGAGCAGTACTTC. Protein: CALRDTAPEQYF.

The sample holds a few counts of this clonotype. The genes are TRBV25-1 and TRBJ1-4, with 9 bases that match TRBD1. Germline lookup yields CDR1 MGHDK and CDR2 SYGVNS. CDR3 length: 15 residues. Trimming at V came to 5 bases and at J to 8 bases, leaving 9 bases not matched to a gene. This chain's CDR3 is CASSPRTGVLEKLFF. The CDR3 nucleotides read TGTGCCAGCAGTCCTCGGACAGGGGTTTTGGAAAAACTGTTTTTT.

There are many counts of this clonotype. The gene calls are TRBV2 and TRBJ2-5, with 15 nucleotides matching TRBD2. The CDR3 extends over 18 amino acids. With V trimmed by 5 bases and J by 1 base, 8 bases remained unmatched. Germline V lookup: CDR1 SNHLY, CDR2 FYNNEI. This CDR3 reads CASSFPGLAGGFQETQYF. The CDR3, as DNA: TGTGCCAGCAGTTTTCCGGGACTAGCGGGGGGCTTCCAAGAGACCCAGTACTTC.

This chain joins TRBV6-4 and TRBJ2-2, with D uncertain. From germline, CDR1 is MRHNA and CDR2 SNTAGT. The CDR3 runs 11 residues. V lost 7 bases, J lost 7 bases, and 7 bases lay in between. The CDR3 coding sequence is TGTGCCAGCACCGACGGCGGGGAGCTGTTTTTT. Translating it yields CASTDGGELFF.